The 27 T cell receptor beta chains listed next were all sequenced from one sample in a study of blood T cell repertoires in COVID-19. The assay was immunoSEQ multiplex PCR, and TCRdb's table has in-frame clones only and misses some. The sample holds roughly 230,000 clones, around 81% seen once. Source material: peripheral blood. The receptor source for this set is a man aged 50 to 60 with active or convalescent COVID-19.

The CDR3 is CACIIGTGALETQYF. For the CDR3, the DNA is TGCGCCTGTATAATCGGGACAGGGGCGTTGGAGACCCAGTACTTC. The V and J genes are TRBV5-1 and TRBJ2-5; 10 bases align to TRBD1. The junction had 14 bases not matched to a gene; V was cut back by 10 bases and J by 5 bases. Germline-derived CDR1 and CDR2 are SGHRS and YFSETQ. The CDR3 contains 15 residues.

J is TRBJ2-2 and V is TRBV6-1, with D maybe TRBD2 (5 bases). Germline V gene data show CDR1 as MNHNS and CDR2 as SASEGT. CDR3 length equals 14 residues. The germline V and J ends were trimmed by 1 base and 8 bases, with 11 bases remaining between them. This CDR3 reads CASSEERRKGELFF. Written as DNA, the CDR3 is TGTGCCAGCAGTGAAGAACGGAGGAAAGGGGAGCTGTTTTTT.

This clone was seen a single time. The genes are TRBV11-2 and TRBJ1-1; the match to TRBD1 covers 8 bases. The ends lost 0 bases at V and 4 bases at J; junction bases unmatched: 7. The length of the CDR3 is 16 residues. Germline-derived CDR1 and CDR2 are SGHAT and FQNNGV. DNA for the CDR3: TGTGCCAGCAGCTTAGATAACAGGGGGTCAGGCACTGAAGCTTTCTTT. Its translation: CASSLDNRGSGTEAFF.

The chain recombines TRBV4-2 with TRBJ2-1; 8 nucleotides line up with TRBD2. V lost 2 bases and J lost 5; bases outside the gene matches: 14. The CDR3 is made up of 18 amino acids. Germline CDR1 and CDR2: LGHNA and YNFKEQ. The chain's CDR3 is CASSQTTLLLAGDNEQFF. The CDR3 nucleotides read TGTGCCAGCAGCCAAACGACCCTTCTCCTAGCGGGTGACAATGAGCAGTTCTTC.

The CDR3 here is CASSQRTTSGVTDTQYF. CDR3 sequence (DNA): TGCGCCAGCAGCCAGCGTACAACTAGCGGGGTCACAGATACGCAGTATTTT. V is TRBV4-3 and J is TRBJ2-3, with 10 bases identical to TRBD2. CDR1 is LGHNA, CDR2 YSLEER, per germline. The CDR3 runs 17 residues. Unmatched junction bases numbered 8, after V lost 3 bases and J lost 2 bases.

The gene calls are TRBV19 and TRBJ2-1, with D perhaps TRBD2 (7 bases). The CDR3 runs 15 residues. Trimming took 6 bases from V and 4 from J, leaving 16 bases between them. From germline, CDR1 is LNHDA and CDR2 SQIVND (reference sequence). For the CDR3, the DNA is TGTGCCAGTAGCCTACGGGGGGCGCGTTACAATGAGCAGTTCTTC. It yields the protein CASSLRGARYNEQFF.

J is TRBJ1-5 and V is TRBV10-2; no definite D call. CDR1 and CDR2 (germline): WSHSY, SAAADI. Trimming cost V 3 bases and J 0 bases, with 6 bases left between them. This CDR3 has 14 amino acids. The CDR3 protein is CASSDRSSNQPQHF. CDR3 DNA sequence: TGCGCCAGCAGTGATAGGAGTAGCAATCAGCCCCAGCATTTT.

This clone was detected once. Different DNA sequences within this sample yield the same CDR3. The rearrangement links TRBV7-6 to TRBJ2-2; unclear D gene. The CDR3 sequence is 16 residues long. Germline CDR1 SGHVS, CDR2 FNYEAQ. V gave up 0 bases and J gave up 0 bases, with 8 bases separating them. CDR3 amino acids: CASSLARHANTGELFF. The CDR3 DNA sequence: TGTGCCAGCAGCTTAGCGCGTCACGCGAACACCGGGGAGCTGTTTTTT.

The chain employs TRBV30 and TRBJ1-6, with 8 bases that match TRBD1. CDR3 length: 14 residues. Germline loops: CDR1 GTSNPN, CDR2 SVGIG (reference sequence). V lost 4 bases, J lost 4 bases, and 3 bases stayed unmatched. CDR3 region: CAWNTGGYNSPLHF. DNA for the CDR3: TGTGCCTGGAATACAGGGGGTTATAATTCACCCCTCCACTTT.

The chain links TRBV19 to TRBJ1-1, with a tentative D call TRBD1 (5 bases). Looked up from germline, CDR1 is LNHDA and CDR2 is SQIVND (reference sequence). CDR3 size: 14 residues. Trimming removed 1 base from V and 7 bases from J, with 13 bases in between. The CDR3 DNA reads as TGTGCCAGTAGTATAGCTCGGCAGGGCGATGAAGCTTTCTTT. It yields the protein CASSIARQGDEAFF. The complete variable domain, with remaining parts taken from reference TRBV19 and TRBJ1-1, reads DGGITQSPKYLFRKEGQNVTLSCEQNLNHDAMYWYRQDPGQGLRLIYYSQIVNDFQKGDIAEGYSVSREKKESFPLTVTSAQKNPTAFYLCASSIARQGDEAFFGQGTRLTVV.

This chain joins TRBV4-1 and TRBJ2-7; D may be TRBD2 (5 bases). The CDR3 runs 16 residues. Germline lookup yields CDR1 MGHRA and CDR2 YSYEKL. V lost 4 bases and J lost 3, with 19 bases in between. DNA of the CDR3: TGCGCCAGCAGCCTCATGGGGTCGGAGGTGCTCTACGAGCAGTACTTC. This sequence encodes CASSLMGSEVLYEQYF.

The chain couples TRBV6-1 to TRBJ1-5; D possibly corresponds to TRBD1 (6 bases). Germline V gene lookup returns CDR1 MNHNS and CDR2 SASEGT. The CDR3 contains 18 residues. V gave up 4 bases and J gave up 6 bases, with 25 bases separating them. CDR3 amino acids: CASSAGGQGTTWGQPQHF. As DNA, the CDR3 is TGTGCCAGCAGTGCGGGAGGGCAGGGGACCACCTGGGGTCAGCCCCAGCATTTT.

V usage is TRBV5-5 and J usage is TRBJ1-2; 10 bases are a match to TRBD1. The CDR3 contains 14 residues. The germline CDR1 and CDR2 sequences are SGHKS and YYEKEE (reference sequence). J lost 5 bases, V lost 4 bases, and 5 bases had no gene match. CDR3 nucleotides: TGTGCCAGCAGCGTCAGGGACAGGGGATATGGCTACACCTTC. It encodes CASSVRDRGYGYTF.

This chain links TRBV5-5 with TRBJ1-1, with 9 nucleotides matching TRBD1. The J segment lost 5 bases and the V segment lost 4 bases, leaving 9 bases of the junction unmatched. Germline V gene lookup returns CDR1 SGHKS and CDR2 YYEKEE (reference sequence). The CDR3 spans 15 residues. CDR3 DNA: TGTGCCAGCAGCATCAACAGGGGGCTGGGAACTGAAGCTTTCTTT. The encoded protein is CASSINRGLGTEAFF.

CDR3 coding DNA: TGTGCCAGCAGTCGGTTGGGCGGGGTTGGCTACACCTTC. It is translated as CASSRLGGVGYTF. The gene calls are TRBV27 and TRBJ1-2; unclear D gene. The V gene's germline CDR1 is MNHEY and CDR2 SMNVEV (reference sequence). V was clipped by 5 bases and J by 7 bases, with 14 bases between them. CDR3 size: 13 residues.

The chain couples TRBV19 to TRBJ2-2; the D is unclear. V lost 5 bases and J 0 bases, leaving 13 bases between the germline ends. Germline V gives CDR1 LNHDA, CDR2 SQIVND (reference sequence). The CDR3 has 16 residues. In nucleotides, the CDR3 is TGTGCCAGTAGTTTGAGGCAGCCTCCGAACACCGGGGAGCTGTTTTTT. This encodes CASSLRQPPNTGELFF. Full variable domain (remainder filled in from reference TRBV19 and TRBJ2-2): DGGITQSPKYLFRKEGQNVTLSCEQNLNHDAMYWYRQDPGQGLRLIYYSQIVNDFQKGDIAEGYSVSREKKESFPLTVTSAQKNPTAFYLCASSLRQPPNTGELFFGEGSRLTVL.

The chain links TRBV11-1 to TRBJ1-2; D is possibly TRBD1 (5 bases). Trimming cost V 2 bases and J 5 bases, with 12 bases left between them. The germline V gene encodes CDR1 SGHAT and CDR2 FQDESV (reference sequence). There are 14 residues in the CDR3. DNA of the CDR3: TGTGCCAGCAGCTTATCCGGGGGTACTTATGGCTACACCTTC. This gives the protein CASSLSGGTYGYTF.

The chain recombines TRBV14 with TRBJ2-7; 7 bases agree with TRBD1. Per the germline V gene, CDR1 is SGHDN and CDR2 is FVKESK. The CDR3 runs 15 residues. After removal of 2 bases from V and 2 bases from J, the junction contained 6 bases not matched to a gene. CDR3 in amino acids: CASSQRTGEPYEQYF. CDR3 DNA: TGTGCCAGCAGCCAAAGAACAGGGGAGCCCTACGAGCAGTACTTC.

The chain links TRBV28 to TRBJ2-5, with D unclear. V was clipped by 2 bases and J by 0 bases, with 7 bases between them. This CDR3 region has 14 residues. Germline CDR1 MDHEN, CDR2 SYDVKM. This chain's CDR3 is CASSLRAYQETQYF. The CDR3 nucleotides read TGTGCCAGCAGTTTACGAGCGTACCAAGAGACCCAGTACTTC.

Only one count was recorded for this clone. V usage is TRBV12-3 or TRBV12-4 and J usage is TRBJ1-5; D gene unclear. There are 13 residues in the CDR3. The ends were cut back, 5 bases at V and 1 base at J, with 6 bases in the middle. CDR3 sequence (DNA): TGTGCCAGCAGTGAGAACAGCAATCAGCCCCAGCATTTT. Protein product: CASSENSNQPQHF.

The chain is built from TRBV5-1 and TRBJ1-4; 9 bases line up with TRBD1. This CDR3 contains 15 residues. V dropped 6 bases and J dropped 0; count of bases not matched to a gene: 3. Germline CDR1 and CDR2: SGHRS and YFSETQ. Here the CDR3 DNA reads TGCGCCAGCACGGGACAGGGCTCAACTAATGAAAAACTGTTTTTT. Encoded protein: CASTGQGSTNEKLFF.

The chain joins TRBV19 to TRBJ2-1; D perhaps matches TRBD2 (6 bases). The CDR3 runs to 15 residues. CDR1 is LNHDA and CDR2 is SQIVND in the germline V gene (reference sequence). Trimming removed 1 base at V and 6 bases at J, with 13 bases between. The CDR3, as DNA: TGTGCCAGTAGTATAGGACAGACCGGGGGCAATGAGCAGTTCTTC. Encoded protein: CASSIGQTGGNEQFF.

The chain carries TRBV2 and TRBJ2-7; 7 bases align to TRBD2. Per the germline V gene, CDR1 is SNHLY and CDR2 is FYNNEI. V trimming: 11 bases; J trimming: 2 bases; junction bases outside the gene matches: 12. This CDR3 is 14 amino acids long. The CDR3: CAGSRGVNTYEQYF. Written as DNA, the CDR3 is TGTGCCGGGTCTCGGGGGGTCAACACCTACGAGCAGTACTTC.

This clone was recorded once. The chain uses TRBV27 and TRBJ2-7, with 7 bases aligning to TRBD1. The CDR3 sequence is 14 residues long. Trimming at V came to 5 bases and at J to 3 bases, leaving 7 bases not matched to a gene. Germline assignment: CDR1 MNHEY and CDR2 SMNVEV (reference sequence). The CDR3 nucleotides are TGTGCCAGCAGTCTACGCCGGGACAGCTACGAGCAGTACTTC. Protein product: CASSLRRDSYEQYF.

This clone was recorded once. The chain couples TRBV4-2 to TRBJ1-1; the match to TRBD1 covers 8 bases. The germline gives CDR1 LGHNA, CDR2 YNFKEQ. The J segment lost 4 bases and the V segment lost 6 bases, leaving 10 bases of the junction unmatched. CDR3 length: 15 amino acids. This CDR3 reads CASSSPDRVGTEAFF. CDR3 nucleotides: TGTGCCAGCAGTAGCCCGGACAGGGTGGGCACTGAAGCTTTCTTT.

This sequence joins TRBV5-1 and TRBJ2-5, with TRBD2 matching over 7 bases. Germline V lookup: CDR1 SGHRS, CDR2 YFSETQ. Losses at the gene ends were 2 bases for V and 0 bases for J; bases not matched to a gene: 4. The CDR3 is 15 amino acids. The CDR3 DNA reads as TGCGCCAGCAGCTTTGTACGGGGGGACCAAGAGACCCAGTACTTC. This codes for CASSFVRGDQETQYF.

The chain uses TRBV5-6 and TRBJ1-2; 8 bases are shared with TRBD1. CDR1 is SGHDT and CDR2 is YYEEEE in the germline V gene. This CDR3 comprises 14 residues. V lost 5 bases to trimming and J lost 8 bases; unmatched junction nucleotides: 11. The CDR3 reads CASRPTGTGYGYTF. The CDR3 nucleotides read TGTGCCAGCAGACCCACCGGGACAGGTTACGGCTACACCTTC.